This T cell receptor beta chain emerged from a study of T cell repertoires in aging, cancer and after chemotherapy (dated by TCRdb to between 2018 and 2020). Study-wide context: The donors fell into six age groups ranging from 30 or younger to 70 or older, and each group had at least three individuals. The cohort comprised some 220 cancer patients, approximately 91 with hematological and around 130 with solid cancers, plus 95 healthy donors as a reference group. Peripheral blood TCR beta repertoires from healthy donors and cancer patients were profiled to examine immunoaging and T cell reconstitution after chemotherapy. The complete dataset included some 9 million TCR reads. In the solid tumor group, paired pre- and post-chemotherapy samples were obtained from brain tumor (glioblastoma) patients receiving temozolomide-based therapy.

The germline V gene (reference sequence) provides CDR1 SEHNR and CDR2 FQNEAQ. V lost 6 bases and J lost 6 bases, and the count of bases not matched to a germline gene is 7. The CDR3, cysteine through phenylalanine, is 15 amino acids long. Solely the CDR3 DNA is kept, with 45 bases framed from the first base. This clonotype is termed medium-sized (0.01 to 0.1%). This clone's antigen is unknown. No much larger clone exists at a distance of one base, and base qualities are not known. Genomic DNA extracted from peripheral blood, rather than sorted cells or RNA, was used as the source for amplification of TCR beta rearrangements. Rearranged TRB sequences spanning V, D and J segments were amplified in a multiplex touch-down PCR with a mixed TRB-A/B primer pool. Illumina adapters and sample indices were attached to the amplicons in two consecutive PCR reactions using Phusion HS II polymerase. After gel purification with the NucleoSpin Gel and PCR Clean-up kit, the amplicons were checked using Qubit and an Agilent 2100 Bioanalyzer. Sequencing of the libraries was done on an Illumina MiSeq with paired-end, single-indexed 600-cycle runs. In the authors' own workflow: TRB sequences were processed with MiXCR versions 2.12 and 3.0.5. Each unique CDR3 nucleotide sequence was treated as one clone, and only productive sequences with two or more reads were kept. Repertoire metrics included Shannon diversity, evenness, clonality (one minus evenness), and alpha-parameterized diversity profiles from alpha 0 to 5. Generation probabilities of clones in paired pre- and post-chemotherapy samples were computed with the IGoR algorithm. Through fastp at Q25 and MiXCR, TCRdb rebuilt clones from the public reads, retaining in-frame beta chains. A single entry per CDR3 protein holds the most common genes and DNA from its merged rows. TCRdb assigned the V and J calls; the authors' analysis was not used. The sample table records approximately 2,500 distinct CDR3 sequences; under 30% of these occur just once. Roughly 13% of the sample is taken by the ten largest.

Overall results and qualifications from the work: Compared with age-matched healthy donors, untreated patients with either hematological or solid cancers had significantly lower TCR diversity in the blood along with higher clonality. Median generation probability increased over the chemotherapy interval in both cancer cohorts, suggesting repertoire reconstitution through rebound thymic output. In healthy donors, the decline in TCR diversity with age was mainly due to loss of richness, whereas in cancer patients loss of evenness also played a role. The authors noted that the repertoire data do not allow conclusions about immunological memory after chemotherapy.

Sequenced: blood. This clonotype was sampled from a human donor with a solid tumor. The sequence is built from TRBV7-9 and TRBJ2-3; 12 central nucleotides agree with TRBD2. The sequence in DNA is TGTGCCAGCAGTTCCCCTAGCGGGAGGGGCGATACGCAGTATTTT. Its translation reads: CASSSPSGRGDTQYF.